This is a list of T cell receptor beta chains from one sample in a study of T cell responses to AZD1222 COVID-19 vaccine. The repertoire was sequenced with immunoSEQ multiplex PCR; TCRdb's copy has only in-frame clones and lacks some. The top ten clones hold 2.2% of a sample with roughly 140,000 clones, around 88% of them seen once. This sample comprised peripheral blood, obtained on day 0 of AZD1222 vaccination. These receptors all come from an adult in good health. Each CDR3 is given with its conserved first and last residue. The D gene is left open where the match is weak. Size values are once, few and many counts, or a class for expanded clones, and some rows have none.

length,V,J,size,D,DNA,CDR3
15,TRBV5-1,TRBJ2-1,.,TRBD2,TGCGCCAGCGTCCGACTAGCGGGAGCCTACAATGAGCAGTTCTTC,CASVRLAGAYNEQFF
18,TRBV5-4,TRBJ2-3,.,TRBD1,TGTGCCAGCAGGCCCGGGACAGGGGGAATGGGGTACACAGATACGCAGTATTTT,CASRPGTGGMGYTDTQYF
15,TRBV19,TRBJ2-7,.,TRBD1,TGTGCCAGTAGTATAGACCAAGGGGGCGCCTACGAGCAGTACTTC,CASSIDQGGAYEQYF
13,TRBV7-2,TRBJ2-1,.,TRBD1,TGTGCCAGCAGGGACAGGACCTACAATGAGCAGTTCTTC,CASRDRTYNEQFF
15,TRBV6-1,TRBJ2-7,.,.,TGTGCCAGCAGTGAAGGAATCGGGCCCCTTTACGAGCAGTACTTC,CASSEGIGPLYEQYF
12,TRBV4-2,TRBJ1-2,once,TRBD1,TGTGCCAGCAGCCCCCGAGGGGGCGGCTACACCTTC,CASSPRGGGYTF
14,TRBV7-9,TRBJ2-7,.,.,TGTGCCAGCAGCTTAGACGTCAGGGGCTACGAGCAGTACTTC,CASSLDVRGYEQYF
13,TRBV12-3/TRBV12-4,TRBJ2-5,.,.,TGTGCCAGCGCCACAGGGTTCCAAGAGACCCAGTACTTC,CASATGFQETQYF
12,TRBV6-5,TRBJ1-1,.,TRBD1,TGTGCCAGCAGTTACCGGACAGGGGAAGCTTTCTTT,CASSYRTGEAFF
11,TRBV12-3/TRBV12-4,TRBJ1-1,.,.,TGTGCCAGCAGTTGGGGGAGCGAAGCTTTCTTT,CASSWGSEAFF
15,TRBV28,TRBJ1-1,.,TRBD1,TGTGCCAGCAGCCAAGGGGACAGGGCGGGCACTGAAGCTTTCTTT,CASSQGDRAGTEAFF
14,TRBV3-1/TRBV3-2,TRBJ2-2,.,.,TGTGCCAGCAGCCTGAAGGGGGGCACCGGGGAGCTGTTTTTT,CASSLKGGTGELFF
15,TRBV7-9,TRBJ2-3,.,.,TGTGCCAGCAGCTTAGGTGGCCTCCGCACAGATACGCAGTATTTT,CASSLGGLRTDTQYF
14,TRBV7-7,TRBJ2-5,.,TRBD1,TGTGCTAGCAGCTTAGGAAACAGGGGAGAGACCCAGTACTTC,CASSLGNRGETQYF
14,TRBV30,TRBJ2-3,once,.,TGTGCCTGGAGTGTAGCCAGGGGCACAGATACGCAGTATTTT,CAWSVARGTDTQYF
14,TRBV7-3,TRBJ1-3,.,TRBD1,TGTGCCAGCAGCGCAGGGGGCTTCGGAAACACCATATATTTT,CASSAGGFGNTIYF
18,TRBV3-1/TRBV3-2,TRBJ2-7,.,TRBD1,TGTGCCAGCAGCCAAGATTATTGGGGACAGTTGAGTTCCTACGAGCAGTACTTC,CASSQDYWGQLSSYEQYF
12,TRBV5-5,TRBJ2-1,once,.,TGTGCCAGCAGCTTGGTACTCTACGAGCAGTTCTTC,CASSLVLYEQFF
14,TRBV18,TRBJ1-1,.,.,TGTGCCAGCTCACCACAGGGAATGAACACTGAAGCTTTCTTT,CASSPQGMNTEAFF
9,TRBV29-1,TRBJ1-1,.,.,TGCAGCGGGGGGGGTGAAGCTTTCTTT,CSGGGEAFF
14,TRBV15,TRBJ2-7,.,.,TGTGCCACCAGCGAAGGAACAGGGACCTACGAGCAGTACTTC,CATSEGTGTYEQYF